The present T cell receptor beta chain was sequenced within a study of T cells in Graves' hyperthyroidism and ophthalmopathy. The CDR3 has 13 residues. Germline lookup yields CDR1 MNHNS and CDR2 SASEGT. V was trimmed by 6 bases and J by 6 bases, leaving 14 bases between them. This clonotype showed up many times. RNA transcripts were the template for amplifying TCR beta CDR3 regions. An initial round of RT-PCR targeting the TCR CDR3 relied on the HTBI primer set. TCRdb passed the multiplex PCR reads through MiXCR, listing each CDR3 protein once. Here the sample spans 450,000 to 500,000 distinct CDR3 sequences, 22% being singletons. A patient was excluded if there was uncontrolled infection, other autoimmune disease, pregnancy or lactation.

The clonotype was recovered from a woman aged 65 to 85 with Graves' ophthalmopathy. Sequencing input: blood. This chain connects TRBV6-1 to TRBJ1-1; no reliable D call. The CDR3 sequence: CASRPGGIAEAFF. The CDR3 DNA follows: TGTGCCAGCAGGCCCGGAGGGATCGCTGAAGCTTTCTTT.